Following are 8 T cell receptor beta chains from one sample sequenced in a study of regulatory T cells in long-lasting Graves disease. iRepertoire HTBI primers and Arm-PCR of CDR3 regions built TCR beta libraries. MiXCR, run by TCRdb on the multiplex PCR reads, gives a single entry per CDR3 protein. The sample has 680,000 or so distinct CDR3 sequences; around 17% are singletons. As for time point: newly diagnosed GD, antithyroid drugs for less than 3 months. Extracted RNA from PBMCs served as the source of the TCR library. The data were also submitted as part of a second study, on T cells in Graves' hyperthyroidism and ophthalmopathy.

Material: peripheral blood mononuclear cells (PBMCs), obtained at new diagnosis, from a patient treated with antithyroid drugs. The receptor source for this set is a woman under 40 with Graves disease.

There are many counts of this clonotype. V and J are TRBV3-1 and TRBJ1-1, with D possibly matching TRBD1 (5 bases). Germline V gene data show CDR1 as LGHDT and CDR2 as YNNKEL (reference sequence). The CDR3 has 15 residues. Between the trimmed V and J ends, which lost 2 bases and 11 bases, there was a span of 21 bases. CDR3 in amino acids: CASSQSKGTPGGAFF. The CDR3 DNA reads TGTGCCAGCAGCCAAAGCAAAGGGACTCCCGGTGGGGCTTTCTTT.

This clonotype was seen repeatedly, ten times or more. CDR3 nucleotide sequence: TGTGCCAGCAGCCGAGCTAACTCGGACGAGCAGTACTTC. As protein: CASSRANSDEQYF. The chain combines TRBV28 with TRBJ2-7; D call uncertain. The germline V gene encodes CDR1 MDHEN and CDR2 SYDVKM. This CDR3 region has 13 residues. V gave up 6 bases and J gave up 5 bases, with 14 bases separating them. Full variable domain (outside the CDR3, taken from reference TRBV28 and TRBJ2-7): DVKVTQSSRYLVKRTGEKVFLECVQDMDHENMFWYRQDPGLGLRLIYFSYDVKMKEKGDIPEGYSVSREKKERFSLILESASTNQTSMYLCASSRANSDEQYFGPGTRLTVT.

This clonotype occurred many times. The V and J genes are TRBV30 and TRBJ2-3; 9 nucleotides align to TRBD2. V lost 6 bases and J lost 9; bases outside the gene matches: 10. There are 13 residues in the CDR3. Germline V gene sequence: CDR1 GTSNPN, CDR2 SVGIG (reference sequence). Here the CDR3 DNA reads TGTGCCTGTGGCGGCGGGAGGGCCGCCACGCAGTATTTT. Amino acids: CACGGGRAATQYF.

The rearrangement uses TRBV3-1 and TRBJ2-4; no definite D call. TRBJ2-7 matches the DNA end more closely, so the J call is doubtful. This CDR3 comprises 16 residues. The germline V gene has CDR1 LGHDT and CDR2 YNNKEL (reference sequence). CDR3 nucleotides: TGTGCCAGCAGCCCCTGGGAAGCTTCGTCAGCCAACGAGCAGTACTTC. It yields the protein CASSPWEASSANEQYF.

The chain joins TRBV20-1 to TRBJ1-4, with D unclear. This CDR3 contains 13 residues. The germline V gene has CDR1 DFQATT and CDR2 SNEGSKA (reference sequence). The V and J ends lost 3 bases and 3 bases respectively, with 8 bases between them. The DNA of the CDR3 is TGCAGTGCTAGCTTCGGTCCTAATGAAAAACTGTTTTTT. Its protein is CSASFGPNEKLFF.

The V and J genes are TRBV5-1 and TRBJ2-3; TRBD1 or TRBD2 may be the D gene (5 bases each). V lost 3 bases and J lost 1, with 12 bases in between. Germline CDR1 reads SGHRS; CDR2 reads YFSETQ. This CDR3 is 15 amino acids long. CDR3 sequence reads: CASSSGTPRTDTQYF. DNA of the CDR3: TGCGCCAGCAGCTCGGGGACCCCCCGCACAGATACGCAGTATTTT.

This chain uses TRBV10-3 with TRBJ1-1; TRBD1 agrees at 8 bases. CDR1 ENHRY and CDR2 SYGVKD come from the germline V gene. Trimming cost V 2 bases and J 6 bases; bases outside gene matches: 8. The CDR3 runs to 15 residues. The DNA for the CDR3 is TGTGCCATCAGTGAGACGAGACAGGGGAGGGCTGAAGCTTTCTTT. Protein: CAISETRQGRAEAFF.

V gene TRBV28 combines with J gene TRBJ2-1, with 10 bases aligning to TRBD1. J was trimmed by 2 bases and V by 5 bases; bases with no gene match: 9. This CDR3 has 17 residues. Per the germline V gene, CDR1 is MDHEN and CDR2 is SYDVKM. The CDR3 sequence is CASSPPTGGIPYNEQFF. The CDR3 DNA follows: TGTGCCAGCAGTCCCCCGACAGGGGGCATCCCCTACAATGAGCAGTTCTTC.